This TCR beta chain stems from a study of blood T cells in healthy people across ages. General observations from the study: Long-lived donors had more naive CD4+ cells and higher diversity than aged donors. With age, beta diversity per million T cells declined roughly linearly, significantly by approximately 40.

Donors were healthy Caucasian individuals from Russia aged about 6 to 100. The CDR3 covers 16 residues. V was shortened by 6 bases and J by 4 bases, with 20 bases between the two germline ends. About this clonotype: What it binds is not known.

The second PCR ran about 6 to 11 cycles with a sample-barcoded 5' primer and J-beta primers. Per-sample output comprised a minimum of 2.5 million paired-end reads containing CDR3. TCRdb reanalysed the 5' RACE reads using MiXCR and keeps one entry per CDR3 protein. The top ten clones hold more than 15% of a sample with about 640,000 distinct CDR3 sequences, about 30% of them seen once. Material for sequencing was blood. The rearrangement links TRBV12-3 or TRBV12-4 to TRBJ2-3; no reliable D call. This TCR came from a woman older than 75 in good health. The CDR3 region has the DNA TGTGCCAGCAGAAGAGAACGACCCGAAGGCGCAGATACGCAGTATTTT. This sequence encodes CASRRERPEGADTQYF.